This TCR beta chain was obtained from a study of cytomegalovirus exposure and HLA in healthy donors. In the study overall: Earlier findings included approximately 120 million unique TCR beta sequences obtained from 150 million to 200 million T cells. A data release that came early held tens of millions of unique TCRs from HLA-typed donors. General study results and limits: It emerged from a later analysis that several of the most significant clusters appeared to be linked to common viral pathogens.

The length of the CDR3 is 16 residues. Per germline, CDR1 SGHTA and CDR2 FQGNSA. Trimming at V came to 5 bases and at J to 5 bases, leaving 8 bases not matched to a gene. PCR used 60 Vbeta primers and 13 Jbeta primers. The assay was immunoSEQ multiplex PCR, and TCRdb's table has in-frame clones only and misses some. Of 100,000 or so clones detected, roughly 85% appear once; the ten largest clones hold 2.5% to 3%. As concerns this clone: Its matching antigen is unknown.

Sequencing was performed on PBMCs. The TCR originated in a man in his forties in good health and CMV-seronegative. The genes are TRBV7-2 and TRBJ2-7; TRBD2 matches at 14 bases. CDR3 in amino acids: CASSGWTSGGIHEQYF. The CDR3 nucleotides read TGTGCCAGCAGCGGCTGGACTAGCGGGGGGATTCACGAGCAGTACTTC.